A selection of T cell receptor beta chains follows, all from one sample in a study of T cells after posttransplantation cyclophosphamide. Profiling relied on immunoSEQ multiplex PCR, and the TCRdb table lists in-frame clones only, not all of them. The table has approximately 50,000 clones, 85% to 95% seen once. What was sequenced was PBMCs. These receptors were taken from a woman in her thirties in good health and a related stem cell transplant donor. Both conserved end residues are part of each CDR3. The D gene is left open where the match is weak. Size is stated for part of the rows, as once, few or many counts, or as a class when the clone is expanded.

clone_size,v_call,j_call,d_call,cdr3_nt,cdr3_aa
-,TRBV13,TRBJ1-1,TRBD1,TGTGCCAGCAGCCCGTCGACAGGGTATACTGAAGCTTTCTTT,CASSPSTGYTEAFF
-,TRBV7-9,TRBJ2-5,TRBD2,TGTGCCAGCAGCCCCCGGACTAGCGAAGAGACCCAGTACTTC,CASSPRTSEETQYF
-,TRBV5-6,TRBJ2-5,-,TGTGCCAGCAGCTTGATTTTCAGTCAAGAGACCCAGTACTTC,CASSLIFSQETQYF
-,TRBV7-7,TRBJ2-2,-,TGTGCCAGCAGCACCACCTCGGGGGTCACCGGGGAGCTGTTTTTT,CASSTTSGVTGELFF
-,TRBV2,TRBJ2-3,TRBD2,TGTGCCAGCAGCCTGGGCGGGGGGGCCGCAGATACGCAGTATTTT,CASSLGGGAADTQYF
-,TRBV2,TRBJ2-2,-,TGTGCCACCGGTCTAGAGAACACCGGGGAGCTGTTTTTT,CATGLENTGELFF
-,TRBV6-5,TRBJ1-1,-,TGTGCCAGCAGTTTCATCCCGGGTGAAGCTTTCTTT,CASSFIPGEAFF
-,TRBV18,TRBJ2-7,TRBD2,TGTGCCAGCTCACAGGGACTAGCGGGGATCTACGAGCAGTACTTC,CASSQGLAGIYEQYF
-,TRBV30,TRBJ1-2,-,TGTGCCTGGAGTCATGGCTTCGGGGGGAACTATGGCTACACCTTC,CAWSHGFGGNYGYTF
once,TRBV11-1,TRBJ1-1,TRBD1,TGTGCCAGCAGCTTGGACAGGGGAACTGCTGAAGCTTTCTTT,CASSLDRGTAEAFF
once,TRBV18,TRBJ1-1,-,TGTGCCAGCTCACTTTCTCCGTCAGGGGCGAACACTGAAGCTTTCTTT,CASSLSPSGANTEAFF
-,TRBV7-9,TRBJ1-1,-,TGTGCCATTTACGGTACGAACACTGAAGCTTTCTTT,CAIYGTNTEAFF
-,TRBV5-4,TRBJ1-1,-,TGTGCCAGCAGCTCAGCCGCGGGACTTACGACTGAAGCTTTCTTT,CASSSAAGLTTEAFF
-,TRBV4-2,TRBJ1-5,-,TGTGCCAGCAGCGGAGGGCAAAAGGCCCAGCATTTT,CASSGGQKAQHF
-,TRBV7-9,TRBJ1-1,-,TGTGCCAGCAGCGGGCAGGGTGCCACTGAAGCTTTCTTT,CASSGQGATEAFF
-,TRBV4-3,TRBJ1-4,TRBD1,TGCGCCAGCAGCCAGGGACAGGGGGCAGGAAAACTGTTTTTT,CASSQGQGAGKLFF
-,TRBV28,TRBJ1-2,TRBD1,TGTGCCAGCAGTTTAGAGACAGGGCTTGGCTACACCTTC,CASSLETGLGYTF
-,TRBV5-1,TRBJ2-2,-,TGCGCCAGCAGCTTGGTCGGACTTAACACCGGGGAGCTGTTTTTT,CASSLVGLNTGELFF
-,TRBV12-5,TRBJ2-5,-,TGTGCTAGTGCCTCCGGGACTCTACAAGAGACCCAGTACTTC,CASASGTLQETQYF
-,TRBV5-1,TRBJ2-3,TRBD2,TGCGCCAGCAGCCCGCTAGCGGGGGGCACAGATACGCAGTATTTT,CASSPLAGGTDTQYF
-,TRBV7-9,TRBJ1-4,-,TGTGCCAGCAGCTACGGACAGTTAGAAAAACTGTTTTTT,CASSYGQLEKLFF
-,TRBV5-1,TRBJ1-1,TRBD1,TGCGCCAGCAGCGGGGACAGCCTGGGGAACACTGAAGCTTTCTTT,CASSGDSLGNTEAFF
-,TRBV18,TRBJ2-6,-,TGTGCCAGCTCACCACTTCAGAACGAAGTCCTGACTTTC,CASSPLQNEVLTF
-,TRBV7-2,TRBJ1-2,-,TGTGCCAGCAGCTTAGCGGCAGGGTATAGTGGCTACACCTTC,CASSLAAGYSGYTF
-,TRBV2,TRBJ1-1,-,TGTGCCAGCAGTGAGTACAGGGATGGTGGGGAAGCTTTCTTT,CASSEYRDGGEAFF
-,TRBV29-1,TRBJ2-5,-,TGCAGCGTTGAGCCGAGAAGTAGTTACGCCCAAGAGACCCAGTACTTC,CSVEPRSSYAQETQYF
-,TRBV2,TRBJ2-1,-,TGTGCCAGCAGTGTTACAGCTTACAATGAGCAGTTCTTC,CASSVTAYNEQFF
-,TRBV28,TRBJ1-1,TRBD1,TGTGCCAGCAGTTCGGGACAGGTGGGAACTGAAGCTTTCTTT,CASSSGQVGTEAFF
-,TRBV27,TRBJ2-2,TRBD2,TGTGCCAGCAGTGTGACTAGCTTGAACACCGGGGAGCTGTTTTTT,CASSVTSLNTGELFF
-,TRBV19,TRBJ2-7,TRBD1,TGTGCCAGTACCTTCCGGGACAGACCCTACGAGCAGTACTTC,CASTFRDRPYEQYF
once,TRBV9,TRBJ2-3,TRBD1,TGTGCCAGCGGCCAGCAGGGGGGCACAGATACGCAGTATTTT,CASGQQGGTDTQYF
-,TRBV23-1,TRBJ1-5,TRBD1,TGCGCCAGCAGTCAGTTCCGGGACAGGGAGATCAATCAGCCCCAGCATTTT,CASSQFRDREINQPQHF
-,TRBV29-1,TRBJ1-2,-,TGCAGCGTTGAGTCGGGAGAGGGCTACGGCTACACCTTC,CSVESGEGYGYTF
-,TRBV18,TRBJ1-5,TRBD1,TGTGCCAGCTCTCTGGACAGGGAAAGCAATCAGCCCCAGCATTTT,CASSLDRESNQPQHF
-,TRBV5-1,TRBJ1-4,-,TGCGCCAGCAGCGGTGGGAGGGACCCAACTAATGAAAAACTGTTTTTT,CASSGGRDPTNEKLFF
-,TRBV5-8,TRBJ2-5,TRBD1,TGTGCCAGCAGCCCTGCCGCGGACACAGGGGTGGGCGAGACCCAGTACTTC,CASSPAADTGVGETQYF
once,TRBV13,TRBJ2-3,TRBD2,TGTGCCAGCAGCTTAGGGTCTAGCGGGGGGAACACAGATACGCAGTATTTT,CASSLGSSGGNTDTQYF
-,TRBV10-1,TRBJ2-5,TRBD2,TGCGCCAGCAGTGACGGGCTAGCGGAGTACTTC,CASSDGLAEYF
-,TRBV5-5,TRBJ2-2,TRBD2,TGTGCCAGCAGCGTTCTAGCGGGGGGCACCGGGGAGCTGTTTTTT,CASSVLAGGTGELFF
-,TRBV19,TRBJ1-4,-,TGTGCCAGTAGTATCCCTCAGACAGAAAAACTGTTTTTT,CASSIPQTEKLFF
-,TRBV14,TRBJ1-2,TRBD1,TGTGCCAGCAGCCTGAGGCGGGGACAGGGCTCATACAACTATGGCTACACCTTC,CASSLRRGQGSYNYGYTF
-,TRBV2,TRBJ2-7,TRBD1,TGTGCCAGCAGTGGACAGGGACGGTCCTACGAGCAGTACTTC,CASSGQGRSYEQYF
-,TRBV7-6,TRBJ2-1,TRBD2,TGTGCCAGCAGCTTAGGGGCTAGCGGGGGATACAATGAGCAGTTCTTC,CASSLGASGGYNEQFF
-,TRBV6-4,TRBJ1-1,-,TGTGCCAGCAGGGCCCGGACAGAAGGACACACTGAAGCTTTCTTT,CASRARTEGHTEAFF
-,TRBV4-3,TRBJ2-3,TRBD2,TGCGCCAGCAGCCGAGGGACTAGCGGGGGCACAGATACGCAGTATTTT,CASSRGTSGGTDTQYF
-,TRBV5-1,TRBJ1-4,TRBD1,TGCGCCAGCAGCACGACAGGGGGCATTGGGGAAAAACTGTTTTTT,CASSTTGGIGEKLFF